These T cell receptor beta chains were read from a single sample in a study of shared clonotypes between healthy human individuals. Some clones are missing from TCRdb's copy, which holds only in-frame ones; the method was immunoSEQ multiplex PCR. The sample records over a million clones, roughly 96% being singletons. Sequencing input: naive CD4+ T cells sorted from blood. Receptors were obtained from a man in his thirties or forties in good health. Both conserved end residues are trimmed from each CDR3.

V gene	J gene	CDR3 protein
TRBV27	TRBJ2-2	ASSGQGTGELF
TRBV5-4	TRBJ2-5	ASSPRQSGVRETQY
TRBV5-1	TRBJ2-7	ASSSTRGLAGAYEQY
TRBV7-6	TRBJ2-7	ASSDDSYEQY
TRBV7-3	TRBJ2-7	ASSLEAGQGSHEQY
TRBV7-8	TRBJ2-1	ASSLLGLAGGAYNEQF
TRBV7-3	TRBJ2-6	ASSLSDGSSGANVLT
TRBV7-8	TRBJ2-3	ASSLGMGVTDTQY
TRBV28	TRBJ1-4	ASTQQLSPNEKLF
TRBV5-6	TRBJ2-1	ASSSPVRQGLDEQF
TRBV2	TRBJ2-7	ASSSGTALSEQY
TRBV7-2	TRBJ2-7	ASSLAGDYSYEQY
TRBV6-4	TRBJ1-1	ASSVFAGQASTEAF
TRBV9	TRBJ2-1	ASSVDRGRAVDEQF
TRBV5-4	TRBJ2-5	ASSLQPGLPQETQY
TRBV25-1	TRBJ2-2	ASSEEGPANGGELF
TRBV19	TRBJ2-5	ASSLAGGQETQY
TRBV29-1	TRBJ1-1	SVFSVTREAF
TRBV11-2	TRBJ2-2	ASSLRGTGELF
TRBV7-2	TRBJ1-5	ASSLRQGGQPQH
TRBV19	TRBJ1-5	ASRVTLVQPQH
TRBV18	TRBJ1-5	ASSSTYRDQPQH
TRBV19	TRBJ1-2	ASRGQGSILNYGYT
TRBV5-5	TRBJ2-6	ASSLAHSRAGANVLT
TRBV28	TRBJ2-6	ASTGTGPSGANVLT
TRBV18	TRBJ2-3	ASSLLADDTDTQY
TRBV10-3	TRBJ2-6	AISYDPGQGASNVLT
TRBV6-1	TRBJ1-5	ASSEAFYAQH
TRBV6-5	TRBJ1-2	ASSMGRTANYGYT
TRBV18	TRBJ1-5	ASSPPSRTGHQPQH
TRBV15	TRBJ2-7	ATSRRVGGYEQY
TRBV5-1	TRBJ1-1	ASSSTGFGSSTEAF
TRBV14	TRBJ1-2	ASSQIQGGGYT
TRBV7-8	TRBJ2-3	ASSWAADTQY
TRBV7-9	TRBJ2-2	ASSLGALAGNTGELF
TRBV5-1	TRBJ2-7	ASSLGPGSEQY
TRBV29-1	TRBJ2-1	SVDRTGTLSEQF
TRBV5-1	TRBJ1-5	ASSSFQGHSNQPQH
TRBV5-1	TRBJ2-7	ASSPRTGSSYEQY
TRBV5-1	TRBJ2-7	ASSRGLAGALIEQY
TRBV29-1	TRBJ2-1	SVERLNEQF
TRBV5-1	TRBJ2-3	ASSLLGHDTDTQY
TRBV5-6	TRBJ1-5	ASSLFYGDQPQH
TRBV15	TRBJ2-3	ATSPSGLRPDTQY
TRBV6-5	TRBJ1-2	ASSYSANGAGT
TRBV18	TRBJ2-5	ASSPRFEQSQETQY
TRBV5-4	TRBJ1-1	ASSLPTGGNTEAF
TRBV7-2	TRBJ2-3	ASSLVGQGTDTQY
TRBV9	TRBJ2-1	ASSKSPAINNEQF
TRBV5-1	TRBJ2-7	ASSSDGSYEQY
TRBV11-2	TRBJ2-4	ASSLGTLAKNIQY
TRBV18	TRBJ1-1	ASSQTGTGGSTEAF
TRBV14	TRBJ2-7	ASSQGALRYEQY
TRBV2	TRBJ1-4	ASRLEGEKLF
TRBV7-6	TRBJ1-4	ASSLVFTATNEKLF
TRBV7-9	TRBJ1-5	ASSRGTGVPNQPQH
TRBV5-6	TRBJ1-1	ASSPSRGVTEAF